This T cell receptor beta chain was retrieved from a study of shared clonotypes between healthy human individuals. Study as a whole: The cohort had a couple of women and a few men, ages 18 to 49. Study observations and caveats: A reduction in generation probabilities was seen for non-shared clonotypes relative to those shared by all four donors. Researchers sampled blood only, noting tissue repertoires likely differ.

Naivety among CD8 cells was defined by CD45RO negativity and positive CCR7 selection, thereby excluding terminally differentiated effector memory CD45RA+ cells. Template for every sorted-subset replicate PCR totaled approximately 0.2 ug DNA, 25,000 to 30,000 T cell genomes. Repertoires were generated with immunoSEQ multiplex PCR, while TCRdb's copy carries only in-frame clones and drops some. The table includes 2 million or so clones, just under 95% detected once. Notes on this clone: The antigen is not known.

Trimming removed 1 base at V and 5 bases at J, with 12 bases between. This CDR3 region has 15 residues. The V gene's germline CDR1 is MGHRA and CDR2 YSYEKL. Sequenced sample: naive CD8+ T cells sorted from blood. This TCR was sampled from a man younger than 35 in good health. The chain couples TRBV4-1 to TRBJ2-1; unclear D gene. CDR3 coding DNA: TGCGCCAGCAGCCAAGCCCCTGGATCGGACAATGAGCAGTTCTTC. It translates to CASSQAPGSDNEQFF.